This record concerns one T cell receptor (beta chain) sequence. The antigen remains unidentified. This record comes from a study of identical twins. TCRdb re-called the 5' RACE reads through MiXCR, storing one row per CDR3 protein. Here the sample spans 450,000 or so distinct CDR3 sequences, 11% to 15% being singletons. From germline, CDR1 is LNHDA and CDR2 SQIVND (reference sequence). The CDR3 extends over 16 amino acids. The trim removed 2 bases at V and 0 bases at J, leaving 2 bases unmatched. Study-level findings and limits: Cord blood beta clonotypes that were abundant carried fewer insertions, and memory repertoires showed no such trend.

This sample was shared with a second study, whose subject was yellow fever vaccine responses in identical twins.

Sequencing was performed on CD4+ T cells sorted from blood. The clonotype comes from a woman between 18 and 29 years old in good health. V usage is TRBV19 and J usage is TRBJ1-5, with 9 positions matching TRBD1. CDR3 loop: CASSIRTGDSNQPQHF. CDR3 coding DNA: TGTGCCAGTAGTATAAGGACAGGGGATAGCAATCAGCCCCAGCATTTT. Supplemented by reference TRBV19 and TRBJ1-5, the full variable domain reads DGGITQSPKYLFRKEGQNVTLSCEQNLNHDAMYWYRQDPGQGLRLIYYSQIVNDFQKGDIAEGYSVSREKKESFPLTVTSAQKNPTAFYLCASSIRTGDSNQPQHFGDGTRLSIL.